This paragraph reports one T cell receptor beta chain. In the authors' workflow: The authors estimated nucleated cell counts from reference gene primer amplification. The method was immunoSEQ multiplex PCR; TCRdb's version includes in-frame clones alone and lacks a portion of them. For V, J and clone size, that table is used; D and trimming come from the DNA. Here the sample spans fewer than 110,000 clones, over 80% being singletons. This specimen comes from a study of blood T cell repertoires in COVID-19. Study details: The United States, Italy and Spain provided the acute and convalescent COVID-19 samples. PBMCs, B-cell-depleted T cells, or T cells provided the cDNA or gDNA that made up the material.

This CDR3 contains 17 residues. The V gene end was trimmed by 1 base and the J gene end by 2 bases; junction bases not matched to a gene: 9. Germline lookup yields CDR1 SGHTA and CDR2 FQGNSA. This chain joins TRBV7-2 and TRBJ2-7, with 9 bases lining up with TRBD2. Sequencing used peripheral blood. This TCR came from a woman in her 30s with acute or convalescent COVID-19. Written as DNA, the CDR3 is TGTGCCAGCAGCTTAGGCCCTAGCGGGAAGGGGGCCTACGAGCAGTACTTC. It yields the protein CASSLGPSGKGAYEQYF.